The present entry profiles one TCR beta chain with its context. The data belong to a study of technical replicates of blood from four donors. The method was immunoSEQ multiplex PCR; TCRdb's version includes in-frame clones alone and lacks a portion of them. In the table there are approximately 51,000 clones, just over 90% of which are singletons. The V gene lost 0 bases and the J gene lost 0 bases, with 12 bases spanning the gap. Germline values: CDR1 LGHNT, CDR2 FRNRAP. This CDR3 comprises 17 residues. Sequencing was performed on PBMCs. This chain joins TRBV12-5 and TRBJ1-5; D is unresolved. The receptor was isolated from a human donor in good health. Some clones in this sample may be carry-over from other donors' samples. The CDR3 DNA sequence: TGTGCTAGTGGTTTGGTACGACGAGAGGATAGCAATCAGCCCCAGCATTTT. This encodes CASGLVRREDSNQPQHF.